This T cell receptor beta chain is from a study of CD8 T cells in Susac syndrome (dated by TCRdb to about 2019). For the wider study: Of the Susac syndrome patients who were sequenced, more than 5 had clinically active disease and roughly eight were in clinical remission. At blood withdrawal, Susac syndrome patients were either therapy-naive, taking corticosteroids (in some cases with IVIg as well), or taking IVIg alone. The study used repertoire sequencing to test whether antigen drove CD8+ T cell activation and differentiation in Susac syndrome. Clonality of the CD8+ T cell repertoire was compared between over ten healthy donors, approximately 14 Susac syndrome patients and some 15 multiple sclerosis patients.

Remarks on this clonotype: Which antigen it targets is not known. Within one base of it there is no much larger clone, and no base qualities were kept.

What the work shows at the level of the full study, not this receptor alone: The number of individuals in the TCR sequencing and HLA analysis was acknowledged as relatively small. Sixteen and five Susac-specific public clones were found in the total CD8+ and CD8+ TEMRA repertoires, respectively. Clonal expansion was observed in Susac syndrome CD8+ repertoires, with the highest expansion in CD8+ TEMRA cells and greater expansion in clinically active than in remitting patients.

CDR1 and CDR2 were assigned from the germline V gene as MDHEN and SYDVKM. V loses 6 bases of germline sequence and J loses 2 bases, and the interval between the two ends is 16 bases. Taken from cysteine to phenylalanine, the CDR3 has 15 residues. Just CDR3 DNA is preserved here, 45 bases in frame from base 1. RNA was extracted using the RNeasy kit, and roughly 0.45 to 1 ug of the RNA was reverse transcribed with random hexamers. The immunoSEQ multiplex PCR assay, which covers 54 Vbeta and 13 Jbeta segments, was used to amplify TCR beta CDR3 regions. PCR amplification bias was corrected using a synthetic template baseline for primer optimization and computational correction. Turning to the authors' computational methods: Reads were annotated to V, D and J genes per IMGT and analyzed with immunoSEQ Analyzer, keeping only productive sequences. Clonality was calculated as one minus the Shannon entropy normalized by log2 of the number of productive unique sequences. Public and private clones were assessed among the 100 most prevalent clones of each patient and control. A clone was defined as Susac-specific if it was absent from the healthy and MS cohorts, from over a thousand published viral clones and from other ImmuneACCESS disease sequences. The raw public data were reprocessed by TCRdb itself: fastp quality trimming at Q25, MiXCR clonotype calling, in-frame beta chains only. All rows with the same CDR3 protein become a single entry with the most common DNA and genes. Clone size and V and J calls follow TCRdb, not the original study. The sample yields 75,000 to 100,000 distinct CDR3 sequences; approximately 95% were counted once. The top ten clonotypes cover roughly 0.97% of the sample.

Peripheral blood CD8+ and CD4+ T cells from healthy donors, Susac syndrome patients and multiple sclerosis patients were profiled using high-throughput TCR beta sequencing. Susac syndrome patients met recently defined diagnostic criteria for definite or probable disease. CD8+ TEMRA cells were enriched by FACS, while bulk CD8+ and CD4+ T cells were purified by magnetic negative isolation. Blood was collected in EDTA tubes and processed within 24 hours, with PBMCs isolated through density gradient centrifugation. PBMCs intended for TCR sequencing were cryopreserved in liquid nitrogen and were subsequently thawed in a 37 degrees C water bath. A purity of at least 90% was achieved for sorted or isolated CD4+, CD8+ and CD8+ TEMRA cells.

Sequencing was carried out using CD8+ T cells from PBMCs. The chain is made from TRBV28 and TRBJ2-5; a tentative D call is TRBD1 (5 bases match). The receptor was derived from a human donor with Susac syndrome. The CDR3 protein is CASRSGWSGQETQYF. DNA sequence: TGTGCCAGCAGATCCGGCTGGTCAGGGCAAGAGACCCAGTACTTC.